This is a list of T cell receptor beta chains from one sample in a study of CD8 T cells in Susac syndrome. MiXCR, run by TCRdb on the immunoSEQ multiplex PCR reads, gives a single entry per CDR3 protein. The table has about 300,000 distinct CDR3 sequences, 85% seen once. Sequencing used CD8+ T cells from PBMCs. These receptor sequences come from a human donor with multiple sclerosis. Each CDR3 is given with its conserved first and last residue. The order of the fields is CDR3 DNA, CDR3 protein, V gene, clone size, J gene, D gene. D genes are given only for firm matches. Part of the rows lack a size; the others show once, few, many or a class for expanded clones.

DNA: TGCAGTGCTAGATCGCCGGGACTAGCGGCTTACGAGCAGTACTTC
CDR3: CSARSPGLAAYEQYF
V: TRBV20-1
size: -
J: TRBJ2-7
D: TRBD2

DNA: TGTGCCAGCAGTGCGGGGGCCCTGCCCGAGACTGAAGCTTTCTTT
CDR3: CASSAGALPETEAFF
V: TRBV6-4
size: -
J: TRBJ1-1
D: -

DNA: TGTGCCAGCAGCTACTCAGGACATCTCGTGGATGGCTACACCTTC
CDR3: CASSYSGHLVDGYTF
V: TRBV5-6
size: few
J: TRBJ1-2
D: -

DNA: TGTGCCAGCAGCTGGGACAGGAGGCAAAATCAGCCCCAGCATTTT
CDR3: CASSWDRRQNQPQHF
V: TRBV7-2
size: -
J: TRBJ1-5
D: TRBD1

DNA: TGCGCCAGCAGCTTAAAGACGGGACACGAATATCGCACTGAAGCTTTCTTT
CDR3: CASSLKTGHEYRTEAFF
V: TRBV4-1
size: -
J: TRBJ1-1
D: -

DNA: TGTGCCAGCAGCTATAGAACAGGGGTGGACGAGCAGTACTTC
CDR3: CASSYRTGVDEQYF
V: TRBV7-9
size: -
J: TRBJ2-7
D: TRBD1

DNA: TGTGCCAGCAGTGGTCGGACTAGCGGGAGGACCTCGCAGTATTTT
CDR3: CASSGRTSGRTSQYF
V: TRBV28
size: -
J: TRBJ2-3
D: TRBD2

DNA: TGCGGAAACCGGGGATCCTCCTACAATGAGCAGTTCTTC
CDR3: CGNRGSSYNEQFF
V: TRBV5-1
size: -
J: TRBJ2-1
D: -

DNA: TGTGCCTCTGGACACCTTCCGTCCGAGCAGTACTTC
CDR3: CASGHLPSEQYF
V: TRBV30
size: -
J: TRBJ2-7
D: -

DNA: TGTGCTAGCAGCTTAAGGGACAGCAAAGAGACCCAGTACTTC
CDR3: CASSLRDSKETQYF
V: TRBV7-7
size: -
J: TRBJ2-5
D: TRBD1

DNA: TGTGCCAGCAGCTCACGACAGGGGGAAGGGAACATTCAGTACTTC
CDR3: CASSSRQGEGNIQYF
V: TRBV7-8
size: -
J: TRBJ2-4
D: TRBD1

DNA: TGTGCCAGCAGCCTTACTAGCGGGAGTGTGAGGGGATACAATGAGCAGTTCTTC
CDR3: CASSLTSGSVRGYNEQFF
V: TRBV7-9
size: -
J: TRBJ2-1
D: TRBD2

DNA: TGTGCCAGCAGCCAAATTGTCAGAATAAAGGGGGAGACCCAGTACTTC
CDR3: CASSQIVRIKGETQYF
V: TRBV3-1
size: -
J: TRBJ2-5
D: -

DNA: TGCAGTGCTAGAGACTTCCCTACAGGGAACACTGAAGCTTTCTTT
CDR3: CSARDFPTGNTEAFF
V: TRBV20-1
size: -
J: TRBJ1-1
D: -

DNA: TGTGCCAGCAGTCTGGACAGCTCCTATAATTCACCCCTCCACTTT
CDR3: CASSLDSSYNSPLHF
V: TRBV14
size: few
J: TRBJ1-6
D: -

DNA: TGTGCCAGCAGTTCCTTCCGGGAGGCTAGCGGGGAGACCCAGTACTTC
CDR3: CASSSFREASGETQYF
V: TRBV28
size: -
J: TRBJ2-5
D: TRBD2

DNA: TGTGCCAGCAGTCCCCTCAAGAACACTGAAGCTTTCTTT
CDR3: CASSPLKNTEAFF
V: TRBV27
size: -
J: TRBJ1-1
D: -

DNA: TGTGCCAGCAGTCAGTCAGGGTGGGAGACCCAGTACTTC
CDR3: CASSQSGWETQYF
V: TRBV11-2
size: -
J: TRBJ2-5
D: -

DNA: TGTGCCAGCAGTTTATTTGGGCAGGGGCTTACCTACGAGCAGTACTTC
CDR3: CASSLFGQGLTYEQYF
V: TRBV27
size: -
J: TRBJ2-7
D: -

DNA: TGTGCCAGCAGCCTTCGGGGACAGGGGCTTAGCAATCAGCCCCAGCATTTT
CDR3: CASSLRGQGLSNQPQHF
V: TRBV28
size: -
J: TRBJ1-5
D: TRBD1

DNA: TGTGCCAGCAGCCAAGAGGCAGGGACGTCGGATACAGATACGCAGTATTTT
CDR3: CASSQEAGTSDTDTQYF
V: TRBV3-1
size: -
J: TRBJ2-3
D: -

DNA: TGTGCCAGCAGCGCTAGCGGGACCACCTACGAGCAGTACTTC
CDR3: CASSASGTTYEQYF
V: TRBV12-3/TRBV12-4
size: -
J: TRBJ2-7
D: TRBD2

DNA: TGTGCCAGCAGTTCCCGGACTATTGCCTACGAGCAGTACTTC
CDR3: CASSSRTIAYEQYF
V: TRBV27
size: -
J: TRBJ2-7
D: -